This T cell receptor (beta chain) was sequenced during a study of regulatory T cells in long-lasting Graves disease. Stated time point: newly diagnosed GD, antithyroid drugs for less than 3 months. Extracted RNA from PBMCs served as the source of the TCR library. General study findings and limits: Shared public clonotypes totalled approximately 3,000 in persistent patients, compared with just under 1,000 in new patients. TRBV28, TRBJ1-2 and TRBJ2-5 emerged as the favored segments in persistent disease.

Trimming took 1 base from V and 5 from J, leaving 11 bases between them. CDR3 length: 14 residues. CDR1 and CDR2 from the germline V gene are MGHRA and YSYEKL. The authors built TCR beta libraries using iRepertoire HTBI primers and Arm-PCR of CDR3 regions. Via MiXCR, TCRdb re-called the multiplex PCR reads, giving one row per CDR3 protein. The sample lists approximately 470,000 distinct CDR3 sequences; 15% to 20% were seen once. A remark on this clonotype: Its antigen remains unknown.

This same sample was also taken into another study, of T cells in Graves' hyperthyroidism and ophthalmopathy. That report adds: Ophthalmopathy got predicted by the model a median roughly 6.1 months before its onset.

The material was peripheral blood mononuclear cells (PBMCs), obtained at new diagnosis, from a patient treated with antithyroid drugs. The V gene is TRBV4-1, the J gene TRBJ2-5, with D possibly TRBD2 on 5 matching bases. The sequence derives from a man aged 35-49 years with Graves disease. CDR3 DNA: TGCGCCAGCAGCCAAGTTCGAGGGAAGGAGACCCAGTACTTC. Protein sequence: CASSQVRGKETQYF.